A single sample is the source of the 21 T cell receptor beta chains below, sequenced in a study of blood T cell dynamics during melanoma immunotherapy. Specified time point: week 3, after first cycle of checkpoint inhibitor. Profiling relied on immunoSEQ multiplex PCR, and the TCRdb table lists in-frame clones only, not all of them. This repertoire shows about a thousand clones, 70% to 90% found once; its top ten account for roughly 8.4%. The source was cell-free DNA from blood, collected from a patient treated with checkpoint blockade. The receptor source for this set is a human donor with melanoma.

Details on this clone: Other DNA sequences in the sample encode the same CDR3. The chain has TRBV9 and TRBJ2-3; D is ambiguous. CDR3 size: 13 residues. V gave up 2 bases and J gave up 3 bases, with 7 bases separating them. The germline gives CDR1 SGDLS, CDR2 YYNGEE. The CDR3: CASSVGGTDTQYF. Written as DNA, the CDR3 is TGTGCCAGCAGCGTGGGTGGGACAGATACGCAGTATTTT.

The rearrangement joins TRBV19 to TRBJ1-1, with 8 bases that match TRBD1. After removal of 3 bases from V and 6 bases from J, the junction contained 3 bases not matched to a gene. The length of the CDR3 is 13 residues. Germline V gene data show CDR1 as LNHDA and CDR2 as SQIVND (reference sequence). The CDR3 region has the DNA TGTGCCAGTAGTATCGGCAGGGGGCCTGAAGCTTTCTTT. Translation: CASSIGRGPEAFF.

This clone was seen only once. V and J are TRBV19 and TRBJ1-5; no clear D. Germline CDR1 is LNHDA and CDR2 is SQIVND (reference sequence). The CDR3 totals 12 residues. Trimming shortened V by 5 bases and J by 8 bases, and 10 bases separated the two germline ends. This CDR3 is CASSPDYKPQHF. In nucleotides, the CDR3 is TGTGCCAGTAGTCCCGACTATAAGCCCCAGCATTTT.

This clone was picked up a small number of times. V and J are TRBV19 and TRBJ1-4; tentative D call: TRBD1 (5 bases). Deletions cut 6 bases from V and 7 bases from J, with 9 bases between. The CDR3 sequence is 12 residues long. CDR1 and CDR2 (germline): LNHDA, SQIVND (reference sequence). In nucleotides, the CDR3 is TGTGCCAGTAGGGGGCGCAGTGAAAAACTGTTTTTT. It codes for CASRGRSEKLFF.

The chain uses TRBV5-1 and TRBJ1-1; possible D gene TRBD1, 5 bases. The CDR3 has 14 amino acids. The germline V gene encodes CDR1 SGHRS and CDR2 YFSETQ. V shed 5 bases and J shed 4 bases, with 15 bases lying between them. The DNA of the CDR3 is TGCGCCAGCAGGTCCCCGGGGGAGACCACTGAAGCTTTCTTT. This codes for CASRSPGETTEAFF.

The J gene is TRBJ1-1, the V gene TRBV19; no firm D call. Per germline, CDR1 LNHDA and CDR2 SQIVND (reference sequence). This CDR3 is built from 13 residues. V lost 3 bases and J 3 bases, leaving 8 bases between the germline ends. CDR3 in amino acids: CASSIWQDTEAFF. The CDR3 DNA reads as TGTGCCAGTAGTATCTGGCAGGACACTGAAGCTTTCTTT.

This clone showed up just once. The V call is TRBV10-1, the J call TRBJ2-1; D remains unclear. The CDR3 contains 13 residues. In germline, CDR1 is WNHNN, CDR2 SYGVQD (reference sequence). Trimming removed 0 bases at V and 9 bases at J, with 9 bases between. This chain's CDR3 is CASSESTLPEQFF. The CDR3 DNA is TGCGCCAGCAGTGAGTCGACGCTTCCTGAGCAGTTCTTC.

The chain has TRBV6-5 and TRBJ1-4; possible D gene TRBD1, 5 bases. V was trimmed by 0 bases and J by 10 bases, leaving 15 bases between them. The CDR3 has 15 amino acids. Germline CDR1 reads MNHEY; CDR2 reads SVGAGI. The CDR3 is CASSYSSGGRGKLFF. The CDR3 bases are TGTGCCAGCAGTTACTCGTCGGGGGGTAGAGGAAAACTGTTTTTT.

V and J are TRBV2 and TRBJ2-1, with 11 bases lining up with TRBD2. Germline V CDR1 and CDR2: SNHLY, FYNNEI. The J segment lost 8 bases and the V segment lost 3 bases, leaving 12 bases of the junction unmatched. There are 17 residues in the CDR3. The CDR3 protein is CASSDPSSGRAVDEQFF. In nucleotides, the CDR3 is TGTGCCAGCAGTGATCCGAGTAGCGGGAGGGCCGTAGATGAGCAGTTCTTC.

This clone occurred once. J is TRBJ2-3 and V is TRBV7-2; 11 nucleotides match TRBD2. The CDR3 consists of 14 residues. Unmatched junction bases numbered 6, after V lost 5 bases and J lost 8 bases. CDR1 and CDR2 from the germline V gene are SGHTA and FQGNSA. The CDR3, as DNA: TGTGCCAGCAGCCCACTAGCGGGGGCCCGTACGCAGTATTTT. Translation: CASSPLAGARTQYF.

This chain links TRBV6-1 with TRBJ2-5; possible D gene TRBD1, 6 bases. Germline values: CDR1 MNHNS, CDR2 SASEGT. This CDR3 spans 16 amino acids. V was pared by 4 bases and J by 2 bases, with 17 bases between. CDR3 nucleotides: TGTGCCAGCAGTGTACATTCGGGACAAACTCAAGAGACCCAGTACTTC. This translates into CASSVHSGQTQETQYF.

V and J are TRBV7-2 and TRBJ1-6; D unclear. The V and J ends lost 4 bases and 8 bases respectively, with 21 bases between them. This CDR3 is 17 amino acids long. CDR1 is SGHTA and CDR2 is FQGNSA in the germline V gene. The CDR3 nucleotides are TGTGCCAGCAGCTCCCTTTTGGGTTATAATTTGGATTCACCCCTCCACTTT. Its protein is CASSSLLGYNLDSPLHF. Variable domain in full (rest from reference TRBV7-2 and TRBJ1-6): GAGVSQSPSNKVTEKGKDVELRCDPISGHTALYWYRQSLGQGLEFLIYFQGNSAPDKSGLPSDRFSAERTGGSVSTLTIQRTQQEDSAVYLCASSSLLGYNLDSPLHFGNGTRLTVT.

This clone is labeled as large. J is TRBJ1-5 and V is TRBV18; D unresolved. The V gene lost 3 bases and the J gene lost 4 bases, with 13 bases spanning the gap. This CDR3 has 15 amino acids. Germline values: CDR1 KGHSH, CDR2 LQKENI. The CDR3 coding sequence is TGTGCCAGCTCACCTACCGACGGAATAAATCAGCCCCAGCATTTT. It is translated as CASSPTDGINQPQHF.

The chain uses TRBV7-6 and TRBJ2-7; 8 nucleotides match TRBD2. Unmatched junction bases numbered 10, after V lost 0 bases and J lost 3 bases. Germline-derived CDR1 and CDR2 are SGHVS and FNYEAQ. The CDR3 contains 17 residues. The CDR3 protein is CASSLAGGLEVNYEQYF. CDR3 in DNA: TGTGCCAGCAGCTTAGCGGGGGGACTAGAGGTTAACTACGAGCAGTACTTC.

The chain employs TRBV9 and TRBJ2-3; the match to TRBD2 covers 8 bases. The CDR3 has 16 amino acids. Germline V gene data show CDR1 as SGDLS and CDR2 as YYNGEE. After removal of 4 bases from V and 0 bases from J, the junction contained 7 bases not matched to a gene. The CDR3 reads CASSPGLASSTDTQYF. CDR3 bases: TGTGCCAGCAGCCCCGGACTAGCCTCAAGCACAGATACGCAGTATTTT.

The V call is TRBV15, the J call TRBJ2-5; 14 bases align to TRBD2. The CDR3 sequence is 15 residues long. V lost 5 bases to trimming and J lost 4 bases; unmatched junction nucleotides: 3. CDR1 is LNHNV and CDR2 is YYDKDF in the germline V gene (reference sequence). The CDR3 spells CATSVGLAGGETQYF. DNA for the CDR3: TGTGCCACCAGCGTTGGACTAGCGGGGGGAGAGACCCAGTACTTC. Combining the CDR3 with reference TRBV15 and TRBJ2-5 gives the whole variable domain DAMVIQNPRYQVTQFGKPVTLSCSQTLNHNVMYWYQQKSSQAPKLLFHYYDKDFNNEADTPDNFQSRRPNTSFCFLDIRSPGLGDTAMYLCATSVGLAGGETQYFGPGTRLLVL.

This clone has just one count. The chain carries TRBV5-1 and TRBJ2-7, with D possibly being TRBD1 (6 bases). Germline lookup yields CDR1 SGHRS and CDR2 YFSETQ. The CDR3 has 15 residues. The germline V and J ends were trimmed by 2 bases and 3 bases, with 15 bases remaining between them. The CDR3 reads CASSLSEGVFYEQYF. Written as DNA, the CDR3 is TGCGCCAGCAGCTTAAGCGAGGGGGTTTTCTACGAGCAGTACTTC.

The rearrangement uses TRBV19 and TRBJ1-4; 7 bases are a match to TRBD1. Germline assignment: CDR1 LNHDA and CDR2 SQIVND (reference sequence). The CDR3 has 14 residues. The V segment lost 5 bases and the J segment 4 bases; nucleotides outside the gene matches: 4. The CDR3 region has the DNA TGTGCCAGTAGTTGGGACAGCTTTAATGAAAAACTGTTTTTT. Amino acids: CASSWDSFNEKLFF.

The chain uses TRBV7-2 and TRBJ2-3, with TRBD2 identical over 13 bases. With 4 bases clipped from V and 3 bases from J, the junction kept 4 bases outside the gene matches. Per the germline V gene, CDR1 is SGHTA and CDR2 is FQGNSA. This CDR3 contains 16 residues. CDR3 bases: TGTGCCAGCAGCTCGCGGACTAGCGGGAGTACAGATACGCAGTATTTT. Amino acids: CASSSRTSGSTDTQYF.

This chain links TRBV10-3 with TRBJ1-4, with no clear D. V gave up 2 bases and J gave up 5 bases, with 9 bases separating them. Germline V gene data show CDR1 as ENHRY and CDR2 as SYGVKD. The CDR3 has 14 residues. CDR3: CAISERKENEKLFF. The CDR3 DNA reads TGTGCCATCAGTGAGCGTAAAGAAAATGAAAAACTGTTTTTT.

The chain uses TRBV28 and TRBJ2-5, with 14 bases identical to TRBD2. V lost 4 bases, J lost 5 bases, and 9 bases stayed unmatched. The CDR3 consists of 17 residues. From germline, CDR1 is MDHEN and CDR2 SYDVKM. The CDR3 region has the DNA TGTGCCAGCAGTTCCCCCGGGACTAGCGGGAGTTGGGAGACCCAGTACTTC. The encoded protein is CASSSPGTSGSWETQYF.